These T cell receptor beta chains were read from a single sample in a study of blood T cell repertoires in COVID-19. Assay used: immunoSEQ multiplex PCR; TCRdb lists only in-frame clones, some missing. The sample shows about 400,000 clones, roughly nine tenths of them seen only once. Material: PBMCs or T cells enriched from blood (not recorded which). These receptors originate from a young woman who had recovered from COVID-19. The CDR3 runs from the conserved cysteine through the conserved F or W. D genes are given only for firm matches.

d_call j_call v_call cdr3_aa
. TRBJ1-3 TRBV9 CATGHRVRVLSSSGNTIYF
. TRBJ1-5 TRBV19 CASTPPYRTGQQTQPQHF
. TRBJ1-1 TRBV7-3 CASSSYRATEAFF
TRBD1 TRBJ1-1 TRBV24-1 CATRGQGAQAAFF
. TRBJ2-5 TRBV12-5 CASGRDTQETQYF
. TRBJ1-3 TRBV7-6 CASSTLQDFSGNTIYF
TRBD2 TRBJ2-3 TRBV5-4 CASSLLGSGRLYF
TRBD1 TRBJ1-5 TRBV9 CASSTGGQPQHF
TRBD2 TRBJ2-3 TRBV7-3 CASRPTGRTSETQYF
TRBD1 TRBJ1-2 TRBV7-9 CASSLTQGTGDYGYTF
. TRBJ2-1 TRBV5-1 CASSPQGYYNEQFF
. TRBJ1-1 TRBV7-9 CASSLVGGLNTEAFF
. TRBJ1-1 TRBV13 CASSRVGGIGSSGEAFF
TRBD2 TRBJ2-1 TRBV9 CASSSRLAGDNEQFF
. TRBJ1-2 TRBV15 CATSRGWVRNYGYTF
TRBD2 TRBJ2-7 TRBV28 CASRKLAGGGQYF
TRBD2 TRBJ2-3 TRBV6-5 CASRSGLAGTDTQYF
TRBD1 TRBJ1-4 TRBV19 CASRGTGVEKLFF
. TRBJ2-4 TRBV3-1/TRBV3-2 CASSQDPRAKNIQYF
. TRBJ1-1 TRBV11-2 CASSRGLGTEAFF
. TRBJ2-5 TRBV5-4 CASSSGSQETQYF
. TRBJ2-5 TRBV28 CASSLTRQETQYF
. TRBJ1-5 TRBV15 CATSSGQPIDPQHF
. TRBJ1-2 TRBV5-1 CASSLGQLGGYTF
. TRBJ2-7 TRBV7-2 CASSFGGSYEQYF
. TRBJ2-2 TRBV28 CASSFVSQNTGELFF
TRBD1 TRBJ2-3 TRBV27 CASTARGFRTDTQYF
. TRBJ2-5 TRBV5-1 CASSSTGNQGETQYF
TRBD1 TRBJ2-6 TRBV27 CASRTGSSGANVLTF
TRBD1 TRBJ1-6 TRBV10-2 CASSESLTGRYNSPLHF
. TRBJ1-6 TRBV10-3 CAISETSSYNSPLHF
TRBD1 TRBJ2-7 TRBV6-2/TRBV6-3 CASSLTGEGSYEQYF
. TRBJ1-4 TRBV30 CAWSRTGANEKLFF
TRBD1 TRBJ1-2 TRBV5-4 CASSLDQGAAYGYTF
TRBD2 TRBJ2-1 TRBV7-9 CASSPGLARSSYNEQFF
TRBD2 TRBJ2-3 TRBV5-4 CASSGGLAGGSYTQYF
TRBD1 TRBJ2-7 TRBV28 CASIVGSLPGGEQYF
. TRBJ1-1 TRBV4-1 CASSPWTADTEAFF
. TRBJ1-6 TRBV11-1 CASSPSRGNSPLHF
. TRBJ2-7 TRBV2 CASSLRAPYEQYF
. TRBJ2-7 TRBV7-2 CASSLDRGIDEQYF
. TRBJ1-2 TRBV27 CASSPRDLGIGYTF
TRBD1 TRBJ1-2 TRBV5-4 CASSARRPGGWGYTF
. TRBJ1-1 TRBV28 CASSYRKGGMNTEAFF
TRBD2 TRBJ2-1 TRBV7-8 CASSAVTGTSGYNEQFF
. TRBJ1-1 TRBV3-1/TRBV3-2 CASSQRDRRGTEAFF
TRBD1 TRBJ2-1 TRBV20-1 CSASQQGAGEQFF
. TRBJ1-4 TRBV24-1 CATSDFWGVEEKLFF
. TRBJ1-2 TRBV24-1 CATSDFLSSAGYTF
TRBD1 TRBJ1-2 TRBV30 CAWSLTGSYGYTF